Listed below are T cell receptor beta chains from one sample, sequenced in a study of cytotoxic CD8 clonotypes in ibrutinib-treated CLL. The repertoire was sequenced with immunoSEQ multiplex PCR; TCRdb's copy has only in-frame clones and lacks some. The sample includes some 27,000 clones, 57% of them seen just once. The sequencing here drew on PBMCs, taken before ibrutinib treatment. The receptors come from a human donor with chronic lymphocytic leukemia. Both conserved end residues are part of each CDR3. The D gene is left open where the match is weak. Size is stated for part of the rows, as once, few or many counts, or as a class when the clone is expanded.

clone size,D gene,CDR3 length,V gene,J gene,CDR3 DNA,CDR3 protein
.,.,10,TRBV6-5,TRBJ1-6,TGTGCCAGCGGTAATTCACCCCTCCACTTT,CASGNSPLHF
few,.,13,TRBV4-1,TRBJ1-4,TGCGCCAGCAGCCCGGCAGGGAATGAAAAACTGTTTTTT,CASSPAGNEKLFF
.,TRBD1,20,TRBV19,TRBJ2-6,TGTGCCAGTAGTAAAAGGACGCCGGGACAGGGGGCCTCTGGGGCCAACGTCCTGACTTTC,CASSKRTPGQGASGANVLTF
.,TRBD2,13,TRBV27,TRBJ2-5,TGTGCCAGCAAAATTAGCGGGAGAGAGACCCAGTACTTC,CASKISGRETQYF
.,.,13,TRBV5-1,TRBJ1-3,TGCGCCAGCAGCCAAGACTTCCGAAACACCATATATTTT,CASSQDFRNTIYF
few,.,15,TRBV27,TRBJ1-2,TGTGCCAGCAGTTTGACTGAACGGGCGTACTATGGCTACACCTTC,CASSLTERAYYGYTF
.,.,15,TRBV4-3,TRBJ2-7,TGCGCCAGCAGCCAAGGTCAGGGGCTCTCCTACGAGCAGTACTTC,CASSQGQGLSYEQYF
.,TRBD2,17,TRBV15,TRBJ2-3,TGTGCCACCAGCAGAGACCGAGCGGGAGGGCCCCCAGATACGCAGTATTTT,CATSRDRAGGPPDTQYF
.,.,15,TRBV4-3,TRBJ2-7,TGCGCCAGCAGCCAAGAATCTCGGGGAAAATACGAGCAGTACTTC,CASSQESRGKYEQYF
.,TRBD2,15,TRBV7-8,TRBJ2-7,TGTGCCAGCAGCCCGCCCCGGAGCGGGACCCTCGGGCAGTACTTC,CASSPPRSGTLGQYF
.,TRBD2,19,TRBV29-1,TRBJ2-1,TGCAGCGTTGAAGATCGTTCCGGGACTAGCGGGAGTCGATACAATGAGCAGTTCTTC,CSVEDRSGTSGSRYNEQFF
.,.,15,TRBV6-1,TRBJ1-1,TGTGCCAGCAGTGAAGCGGGGGGACCGAACACTGAAGCTTTCTTT,CASSEAGGPNTEAFF
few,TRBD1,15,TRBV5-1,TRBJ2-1,TGCGCCAGCAGCCTACAGGGGAACACCTACAATGAGCAGTTCTTC,CASSLQGNTYNEQFF
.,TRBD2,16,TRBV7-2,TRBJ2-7,TGTGCCAGCAGCTTAGAACTCCGGGGAGGGAGCCACGAGCAGTACTTC,CASSLELRGGSHEQYF
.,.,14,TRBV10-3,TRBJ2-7,TGTGCCATCAGTGTGGCGGGACCCTCCTACGAGCAGTACTTC,CAISVAGPSYEQYF
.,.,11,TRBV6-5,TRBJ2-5,TGTGCCAGCAGTCTCCAAGAGACCCAGTACTTC,CASSLQETQYF
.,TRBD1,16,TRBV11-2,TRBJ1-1,TGTGCCAGCAGCCTTTCCTCCTTCTCCGGGACAGGTCCTCTCATCTTT,CASSLSSFSGTGPLIF
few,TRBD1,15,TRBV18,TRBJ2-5,TGTGCCAGCTCACAGGGGACAGGGGGCACAGAGACCCAGTACTTC,CASSQGTGGTETQYF
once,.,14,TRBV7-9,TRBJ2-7,TGTGCCAGCAGCTTAGGCAGGGATGACTACGAGCAGTACTTC,CASSLGRDDYEQYF
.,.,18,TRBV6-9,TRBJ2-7,TGTGCCAGCAGTCAATCGATTATCCCGGGACGGTTGTCCTACGAGCAGTACTTC,CASSQSIIPGRLSYEQYF
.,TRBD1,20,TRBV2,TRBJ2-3,TGTGCCAGCAGTGAAGGGGGACAGGGGAGAGGAGCGGCCGCCACAGATACGCAGTATTTT,CASSEGGQGRGAAATDTQYF
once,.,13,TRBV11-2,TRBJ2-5,TGTGCCAGCAGTGCACAGGGTACCGAGACCCAGTACTTC,CASSAQGTETQYF
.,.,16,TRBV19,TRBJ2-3,TGTGCCAGTAGTCCCCGGACTATCTCTAGCACAGATACGCAGTATTTT,CASSPRTISSTDTQYF
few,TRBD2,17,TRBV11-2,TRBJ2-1,TGTGCCAGCCTACTCGGCGGGGGACGGTCCCCTTCCAATGAGCAGTTCTTC,CASLLGGGRSPSNEQFF
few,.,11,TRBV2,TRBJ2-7,TGTGCCAGCAGTGGCCTGTACGAGCAGTACTTC,CASSGLYEQYF
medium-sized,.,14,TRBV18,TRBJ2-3,TGTGCCAGCTCACCACAAGGAGGATCAGATACGCAGTATTTT,CASSPQGGSDTQYF
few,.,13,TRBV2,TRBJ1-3,TGTGCCAGCAGTGAACGGGGGATTCTGCCCATATATTTT,CASSERGILPIYF
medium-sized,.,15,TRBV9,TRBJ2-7,TGTGCCAGCACACCCCAAGACTTTCCTTATTACGAGCAGTACTTC,CASTPQDFPYYEQYF
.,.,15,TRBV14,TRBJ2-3,TGTGCCAGCAGCCAAGGGCGGGGGCGCACAGATACGCAGTATTTT,CASSQGRGRTDTQYF
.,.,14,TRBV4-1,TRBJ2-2,TGCGCCAGCAGCCAAGACTGGGGATCCGGGGAGCTGTTTTTT,CASSQDWGSGELFF
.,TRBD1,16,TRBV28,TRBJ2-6,TGTGCCAGCAAACTGGACAGGCTCTCTGGGGCCAACGTCCTGACTTTC,CASKLDRLSGANVLTF
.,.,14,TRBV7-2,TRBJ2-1,TGTGCCAGCAGCTTAGTGGCCCTCAGCAATGAGCAGTTCTTC,CASSLVALSNEQFF
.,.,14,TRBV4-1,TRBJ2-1,TGCGCCAGCAGCCAGAGATCAACTAGCAATGAGCAGTTCTTC,CASSQRSTSNEQFF
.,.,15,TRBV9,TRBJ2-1,TGTGCCAGCAGCGTATTATCCGGGAGAGACAATGAGCAGTTCTTC,CASSVLSGRDNEQFF
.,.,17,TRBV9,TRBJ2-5,TGTGCCAGCAGTCAGTCCCAGGGGACCCTGAGAGGAGAGACCCAGTACTTC,CASSQSQGTLRGETQYF
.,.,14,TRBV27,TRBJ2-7,TGTGCCAGCGGCTTTGGGAGTTTATTGGACGAGCAGTACTTC,CASGFGSLLDEQYF
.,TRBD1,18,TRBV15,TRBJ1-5,TGTGCCACCAGCATTGGGACAGGGCATTCTTATAGCAATCAGCCCCAGCATTTT,CATSIGTGHSYSNQPQHF
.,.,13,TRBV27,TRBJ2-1,TGTGCCAGCACTCGCAAGGAAAACAATGAGCAGTTCTTC,CASTRKENNEQFF
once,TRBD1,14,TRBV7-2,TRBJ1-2,TGTGCCAGCAGCTTAAGGGGACAGGGAGACGGCTACACCTTC,CASSLRGQGDGYTF
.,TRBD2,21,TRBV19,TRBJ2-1,TGTGCCCTAGGGGGGTTGGATCGGGGACTAGCGGTCCCGAGCTCCTACAATGAGCAGTTCTTC,CALGGLDRGLAVPSSYNEQFF
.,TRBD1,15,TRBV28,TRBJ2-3,TGTGCCAGCGAGACAGGGACAGGGTCATTGGATACGCAGTATTTT,CASETGTGSLDTQYF
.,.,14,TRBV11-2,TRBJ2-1,TGTGCCAGCAGCCCAGCCCTCAACAGGGTTGAGCAGTTCTTC,CASSPALNRVEQFF
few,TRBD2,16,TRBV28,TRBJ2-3,TGTGCCAGCAGTTTTGGGAGGGCTACTAGCACAGATACGCAGTATTTT,CASSFGRATSTDTQYF